Following are 30 T cell receptor beta chains from one sample sequenced in a study of T-cell memory formation after mild COVID-19. TCRdb reprocessed the 5' RACE reads with MiXCR, giving one entry per CDR3 protein. The top ten clones hold roughly 12% of a sample with more than 400,000 distinct CDR3 sequences, about 18% of them seen once. Sample: PBMCs or a T cell subset sorted from them (not recorded which). The receptors stem from an adult woman who had mild COVID-19 (a few samples of this study predate the infection). Cell type and time point are not known.

This clonotype was seen only a few times. The J gene is TRBJ2-7, the V gene TRBV12-3 or TRBV12-4; TRBD2 matches at 8 bases. This CDR3 spans 15 amino acids. V shed 0 bases and J 2 bases; nucleotides not matched to a gene: 3. The DNA of the CDR3 is TGTGCCAGCAGTTTAGCGGGACTAGGGGCCTACGAGCAGTACTTC. Translation: CASSLAGLGAYEQYF.

This chain uses TRBV5-1 with TRBJ2-2; TRBD1 or TRBD2 may be the D gene (6 bases each). Trimming stripped 6 bases from V and 8 bases from J, with 11 bases between. In germline, CDR1 is SGHRS, CDR2 YFSETQ. The CDR3 has 12 amino acids. As DNA, the CDR3 is TGCGCCAGCAACCCGGGGGCAGGGGAGCTGTTTTTT. It specifies CASNPGAGELFF.

This clonotype was detected only a few times. CDR3 nucleotide sequence: TGTGCCAGCAGTTCCTGGACTAGCGGGAAGGCCGGGGAGCTGTTTTTT. Translated, it gives CASSSWTSGKAGELFF. This sequence joins TRBV6-2 or TRBV6-3 and TRBJ2-2, with TRBD2 identical over 12 bases. V lost 4 bases and J lost 6; bases outside the gene matches: 6. The CDR3 is 16 residues long. Looked up from germline, CDR1 is MNHEY and CDR2 is SVGEGT.

The chain is built from TRBV20-1 and TRBJ2-7, with D perhaps TRBD1 (6 bases). The CDR3 runs 11 residues. V lost 5 bases and J 3 bases, leaving 8 bases between the germline ends. Looked up from germline, CDR1 is DFQATT and CDR2 is SNEGSKA (reference sequence). CDR3 region: CSAPQGYEQYF. For the CDR3, the DNA is TGCAGTGCTCCACAGGGCTACGAGCAGTACTTC.

The chain joins TRBV6-5 to TRBJ2-1; 11 bases agree with TRBD2. Germline CDR1 and CDR2: MNHEY and SVGAGI. There are 16 residues in the CDR3. The J segment lost 6 bases and the V segment lost 0 bases, leaving 4 bases of the junction unmatched. The DNA for the CDR3 is TGTGCCAGCAGTTACTCTAGCGGGAGGGCAGTCAATGAGCAGTTCTTC. It is translated as CASSYSSGRAVNEQFF.

This clonotype came up a few times. This chain joins TRBV5-1 and TRBJ1-2; possibly TRBD1 for D (6 bases). The germline V gene has CDR1 SGHRS and CDR2 YFSETQ. The germline V and J ends were trimmed by 3 bases and 0 bases, with 9 bases remaining between them. CDR3 length equals 14 residues. In DNA form, the CDR3 reads TGCGCCAGCAGCTCCGGGACACCTAACTATGGCTACACCTTC. It is translated as CASSSGTPNYGYTF.

In its sample, this clonotype was seen once. DNA for the CDR3: TGTGCCAGCAGCTTGATCTCGGGACGGCTCACAGATACGCAGTATTTT. Residues: CASSLISGRLTDTQYF. V is TRBV5-8 and J is TRBJ2-3, with D perhaps given as TRBD1 or TRBD2 (5 bases each). This CDR3 has 16 residues. V was trimmed by 1 base and J by 2 bases, leaving 14 bases between them. CDR1 is SGHTS, CDR2 YDEGEE, per germline.

This chain uses TRBV25-1 with TRBJ1-1; D is undetermined. Deletions cut 1 base from V and 11 bases from J, with 8 bases between. The germline CDR1 and CDR2 sequences are MGHDK and SYGVNS. The CDR3 loop spans 11 amino acids. The CDR3 DNA follows: TGTGCCAGCAGTGAATTGGGCTATGCTTTCTTT. Protein: CASSELGYAFF. Full variable domain (rest looked up from reference TRBV25-1 and TRBJ1-1): EADIYQTPRYLVIGTGKKITLECSQTMGHDKMYWYQQDPGMELHLIHYSYGVNSTEKGDLSSESTVSRIRTEHFPLTLESARPSHTSQYLCASSELGYAFFGQGTRLTVV.

The chain links TRBV27 to TRBJ2-1, with unresolved D. V was cut by 5 bases and J by 6 bases, with 14 bases left in between. Germline loops: CDR1 MNHEY, CDR2 SMNVEV (reference sequence). This CDR3 is 14 amino acids long. The CDR3: CASSTLGKLNEQFF. DNA for the CDR3: TGTGCCAGCAGTACCCTCGGAAAACTCAATGAGCAGTTCTTC.

The V call is TRBV3-1, the J call TRBJ2-3; D is possibly TRBD2 (5 bases). In germline, CDR1 is LGHDT, CDR2 YNNKEL (reference sequence). V lost 3 bases and J 1 base, leaving 8 bases between the germline ends. CDR3 size: 14 residues. CDR3 loop: CASSQTLGTDTQYF. CDR3 sequence (DNA): TGTGCCAGCAGCCAGACACTAGGCACAGATACGCAGTATTTT.

The rearrangement joins TRBV11-3 to TRBJ1-1; D gene ambiguous. V was cut by 5 bases and J by 4 bases, with 11 bases left in between. CDR3 size: 13 residues. Per germline, CDR1 SGHNT and CDR2 YENEEA. CDR3 protein: CASSSPVGTEAFF. The CDR3 region has the DNA TGTGCCAGCAGCAGCCCGGTGGGCACTGAAGCTTTCTTT. Combining the CDR3 with reference TRBV11-3 and TRBJ1-1 gives the whole variable domain EAGVVQSPRYKIIEKKQPVAFWCNPISGHNTLYWYLQNLGQGPELLIRYENEEAVDDSQLPKDRFSAERLKGVDSTLKIQPAELGDSAVYLCASSSPVGTEAFFGQGTRLTVV.

There are a few counts of this clonotype. This rearrangement joins TRBV12-3 or TRBV12-4 to TRBJ2-6; a possible D gene is TRBD1 (5 bases). V was clipped by 8 bases and J by 3 bases, with 11 bases between them. The CDR3 has 14 amino acids. The CDR3 DNA follows: TGTGCCAGCCAGGGCGCGTTTGGGGCCAACGTCCTGACTTTC. It encodes CASQGAFGANVLTF.

The sample holds a few counts of this clonotype. The V call is TRBV6-1, the J call TRBJ2-7, with 7 bases lining up with TRBD1. Germline V lookup: CDR1 MNHNS, CDR2 SASEGT. V lost 6 bases to trimming and J lost 5 bases; unmatched junction nucleotides: 7. The CDR3 extends over 13 amino acids. CDR3 protein: CASRETGIHEQYF. DNA of the CDR3: TGTGCCAGCAGGGAGACAGGGATCCACGAGCAGTACTTC.

The chain couples TRBV3-1 to TRBJ2-7; a possible D gene is TRBD2 (5 bases). CDR1 is LGHDT, CDR2 YNNKEL, per germline (reference sequence). This CDR3 has 14 amino acids. V shed 4 bases and J shed 3 bases, with 13 bases lying between them. The CDR3 loop reads CASSLLGRGYEQYF. The DNA for the CDR3 is TGTGCCAGCAGCCTTCTCGGACGGGGCTACGAGCAGTACTTC.

The J gene is TRBJ2-1, the V gene TRBV7-2; D may be TRBD1 or TRBD2 (5 bases each). V lost 4 bases to trimming and J lost 4 bases, with 23 bases between them. Germline V CDR1 and CDR2: SGHTA, FQGNSA. The CDR3 loop spans 18 amino acids. The CDR3 sequence: CASSSTRGPIRTYNEQFF. CDR3 nucleotide sequence: TGTGCCAGCAGCTCAACTAGGGGCCCGATTAGAACTTACAATGAGCAGTTCTTC. Full variable domain (remainder filled in from reference TRBV7-2 and TRBJ2-1): GAGVSQSPSNKVTEKGKDVELRCDPISGHTALYWYRQSLGQGLEFLIYFQGNSAPDKSGLPSDRFSAERTGGSVSTLTIQRTQQEDSAVYLCASSSTRGPIRTYNEQFFGPGTRLTVL.

The table lists this clonotype with a few counts. The rearrangement joins TRBV20-1 to TRBJ1-5; D might be TRBD1 (6 bases). The germline CDR1 and CDR2 sequences are DFQATT and SNEGSKA (reference sequence). Trimming stripped 4 bases from V and 2 bases from J, with 12 bases between. The CDR3 contains 14 residues. The CDR3 sequence is CSATGALGNQPQHF. CDR3 DNA: TGCAGTGCTACGGGGGCATTAGGCAATCAGCCCCAGCATTTT.

V and J are TRBV7-9 and TRBJ1-2, with 10 bases lining up with TRBD1. CDR3 length: 16 amino acids. Germline CDR1 reads SEHNR; CDR2 reads FQNEAQ (reference sequence). V trimming: 5 bases; J trimming: 2 bases; junction bases outside the gene matches: 8. CDR3: CASSHLPGQGNYGYTF. The CDR3 coding sequence is TGTGCCAGCAGCCATCTTCCGGGACAGGGGAACTATGGCTACACCTTC. The complete variable domain, with remaining parts taken from reference TRBV7-9 and TRBJ1-2, reads DTGVSQNPRHKITKRGQNVTFRCDPISEHNRLYWYRQTLGQGPEFLTYFQNEAQLEKSRLLSDRFSAERPKGSFSTLEIQRTEQGDSAMYLCASSHLPGQGNYGYTFGSGTRLTVV.

This clonotype showed up just a few times. This rearrangement joins TRBV7-2 to TRBJ1-1; no reliable D call. Looked up from germline, CDR1 is SGHTA and CDR2 is FQGNSA. The CDR3 is 14 residues long. Trimming took off 3 bases at V and 0 bases at J, with 8 bases between the two ends. The DNA of the CDR3 is TGTGCCAGCAGCTTTCAGTCCATGAACACTGAAGCTTTCTTT. Protein sequence: CASSFQSMNTEAFF.

The V call is TRBV2, the J call TRBJ2-7; unclear D gene. CDR3 length equals 11 residues. Trimming shortened V by 2 bases and J by 7 bases, and 6 bases separated the two germline ends. Germline V gene lookup returns CDR1 SNHLY and CDR2 FYNNEI. The CDR3 loop reads CASSETWEQYF. The CDR3 DNA reads as TGTGCCAGCAGTGAAACTTGGGAGCAGTACTTC. Supplemented by reference TRBV2 and TRBJ2-7, the full variable domain reads EPEVTQTPSHQVTQMGQEVILRCVPISNHLYFYWYRQILGQKVEFLVSFYNNEISEKSEIFDDQFSVERPDGSNFTLKIRSTKLEDSAMYFCASSETWEQYFGPGTRLTVT.

The gene calls are TRBV24-1 and TRBJ2-3; 8 positions agree with TRBD2. This CDR3 has 16 residues. Germline V lookup: CDR1 KGHDR, CDR2 SFDVKD. V shed 4 bases and J 1 base; nucleotides not matched to a gene: 6. This chain's CDR3 is CATSDHGRGGTDTQYF. CDR3 DNA sequence: TGTGCCACCAGTGACCACGGGAGGGGCGGCACAGATACGCAGTATTTT.

This clonotype was picked up many times. The chain carries TRBV7-2 and TRBJ2-7; 7 bases fit TRBD2. Germline CDR1 reads SGHTA; CDR2 reads FQGNSA. The CDR3 totals 14 residues. V gave up 3 bases and J gave up 4 bases; unmatched junction bases: 6. CDR3 sequence reads: CASSFGGSLYEQYF. Written as DNA, the CDR3 is TGTGCCAGCAGCTTCGGCGGGAGCCTTTACGAGCAGTACTTC. The full variable domain, in which reference TRBV7-2 and TRBJ2-7 provide the parts outside the CDR3, is GAGVSQSPSNKVTEKGKDVELRCDPISGHTALYWYRQSLGQGLEFLIYFQGNSAPDKSGLPSDRFSAERTGGSVSTLTIQRTQQEDSAVYLCASSFGGSLYEQYFGPGTRLTVT.

The genes are TRBV7-8 and TRBJ2-2; possible D gene TRBD2, 5 bases. V was pared by 3 bases and J by 1 base, with 9 bases between. The CDR3 is made up of 15 amino acids. Germline V CDR1 and CDR2: SGHVS, FQNEAQ. The CDR3 coding sequence is TGTGCCAGCAGCTTCGGGCGGGTGAACACCGGGGAGCTGTTTTTT. It translates to CASSFGRVNTGELFF.

As to this clonotype: A much larger clone lies one base from this, so it may be a read error. This rearrangement joins TRBV29-1 to TRBJ2-3; 8 positions agree with TRBD2. The germline gives CDR1 SQVTM, CDR2 ANQGSEA. This CDR3 spans 14 amino acids. The CDR3 reads CSVGGLVGTDTKYF. The DNA for the CDR3 is TGCAGCGTTGGGGGACTAGTCGGCACAGATACGAAGTATTTT.

This clonotype has just a few counts. The gene calls are TRBV20-1 and TRBJ1-2; a weak D match, TRBD1 (5 bases). Deletions cut 3 bases from V and 2 bases from J, with 16 bases between. The CDR3 spans 15 residues. CDR1 and CDR2 (germline): DFQATT, SNEGSKA (reference sequence). CDR3 in DNA: TGCAGTGCTAGGCTAAGAGGGGCAGAGAACTATGGCTACACCTTC. Translating gives CSARLRGAENYGYTF.

This chain uses TRBV7-9 with TRBJ1-5; TRBD1 agrees at 9 bases. The CDR3 runs to 15 residues. J gave up 5 bases and V 0 bases, and 2 bases lay outside the gene matches. Germline CDR1 is SEHNR and CDR2 is FQNEAQ (reference sequence). The CDR3 region is CASSLAGTGYQPQHF. DNA of the CDR3: TGTGCCAGCAGCTTAGCGGGGACAGGGTATCAGCCCCAGCATTTT.

This clonotype has a single count. The V gene is TRBV7-3, the J gene TRBJ1-1; 12 nucleotides align to TRBD1. V was pared by 2 bases and J by 3 bases, with 7 bases of the junction left unmatched. Germline values: CDR1 SGHTA, CDR2 FQGTGA. There are 17 residues in the CDR3. CDR3 nucleotides: TGTGCCAGCAGCTTATGGGGACAGGGGGCGCAGGACACTGAAGCTTTCTTT. Amino acids: CASSLWGQGAQDTEAFF.

The chain recombines TRBV15 with TRBJ1-5, with a tentative D call TRBD1 (6 bases). The CDR3 is 13 residues long. Germline CDR1 reads LNHNV; CDR2 reads YYDKDF (reference sequence). Trimming left V 4 bases short and J 3 bases short, with 7 bases between. The CDR3: CATSTGDNQPQHF. CDR3 DNA: TGTGCCACCAGCACAGGGGACAATCAGCCCCAGCATTTT. The variable domain in full, completed from reference TRBV15 and TRBJ1-5, reads DAMVIQNPRYQVTQFGKPVTLSCSQTLNHNVMYWYQQKSSQAPKLLFHYYDKDFNNEADTPDNFQSRRPNTSFCFLDIRSPGLGDTAMYLCATSTGDNQPQHFGDGTRLSIL.

This clonotype occurred a few times. This sequence joins TRBV6-5 and TRBJ2-3, with a tentative D call TRBD2 (5 bases). Germline CDR1 reads MNHEY; CDR2 reads SVGAGI. Between the trimmed V and J ends, which lost 2 bases and 3 bases, there was a span of 12 bases. This CDR3 contains 15 residues. CDR3 DNA: TGTGCCAGCAGTTACCTAGCCGACCCGACAGATACGCAGTATTTT. It encodes CASSYLADPTDTQYF.

This clonotype was seen only a few times. V and J are TRBV9 and TRBJ2-1, with TRBD2 matching over 9 bases. The V and J ends lost 3 bases and 3 bases, in that order; junction bases with no gene match: 4. The V gene's germline CDR1 is SGDLS and CDR2 YYNGEE. The CDR3 runs to 15 residues. The CDR3, as DNA: TGTGCCAGCAGCGCCCTTAGCGGGGGCTACAATGAGCAGTTCTTC. It yields the protein CASSALSGGYNEQFF.

The genes are TRBV28 and TRBJ2-1; weak D call: TRBD1 (6 bases). The ends were cut back, 6 bases at V and 10 bases at J, with 13 bases in the middle. This CDR3 is built from 12 residues. Germline values: CDR1 MDHEN, CDR2 SYDVKM. The CDR3 is CASSTSQGEQFF. CDR3 coding DNA: TGTGCCAGCAGCACCTCCCAGGGGGAGCAGTTCTTC. Using reference TRBV28 and TRBJ2-1 for the parts outside the CDR3, the full variable domain is DVKVTQSSRYLVKRTGEKVFLECVQDMDHENMFWYRQDPGLGLRLIYFSYDVKMKEKGDIPEGYSVSREKKERFSLILESASTNQTSMYLCASSTSQGEQFFGPGTRLTVL.